These T cell receptor beta chains were read from a single sample in a study of T cells in Graves' hyperthyroidism and ophthalmopathy. TCRdb processed the multiplex PCR reads anew with MiXCR; each CDR3 protein has one entry. The table shows some 350,000 distinct CDR3 sequences, with about an eighth occurring only once. Sequenced sample: blood. The receptors shown here come from a woman between 40 and 50 years old with Graves' ophthalmopathy. Each CDR3 is given with its conserved first and last residue. The D gene is left open where the match is weak. Only some rows state a clone size, as once, few, many or a class for expanded clones.

clone_size d_call j_call v_call cdr3_nt cdr3_aa
many . TRBJ1-5 TRBV7-2 TGTGCCAGCAGCTTAGGAGTCTGGCAGAGCAATCAGCCCCAGCATTTT CASSLGVWQSNQPQHF
. . TRBJ1-5 TRBV20-1 TGCAGTGCTAGAAAAGGCGCTAGGGGCAATCAGCCCCAGCATTTT CSARKGARGNQPQHF
many . TRBJ1-1 TRBV6-5 TGTGCCAGCAGTTACTCGAAGGTAACTGAAGCTTTCTTT CASSYSKVTEAFF
. . TRBJ1-1 TRBV25-1 TGTGCCAGCAGTGAGGGCGTTCAGAACACTGAAGCTTTCTTT CASSEGVQNTEAFF
. TRBD2 TRBJ2-7 TRBV12-3/TRBV12-4 TGTGCCAGCAGTTTAGTGGTAGCGGGAACTGCCCTATCCTACGAGCAGTACTTC CASSLVVAGTALSYEQYF
. TRBD1 TRBJ2-1 TRBV24-1 TGTGCCACCAGTGATTTTACGGGGGACAGGGGGAGTTACAATGAGCAGTTCTTC CATSDFTGDRGSYNEQFF
many . TRBJ1-6 TRBV2 TGTGCCAGCAGTACACCACCGGGGACCATGGGTTCACCCCTCCACTTT CASSTPPGTMGSPLHF
. TRBD2 TRBJ2-1 TRBV6-2/TRBV6-3 TGTGCCAGCAGGGGACTAGCGGGGGCGAGAAATGAGCAGTTCTTC CASRGLAGARNEQFF
many . TRBJ2-3 TRBV28 TGTGCCACCACCGGCCCAGAGTGGGTAGATACGCAGTATTTT CATTGPEWVDTQYF
. TRBD2 TRBJ2-1 TRBV20-1 TGCAGTGCCGGACCGCTAGCGGGAGTGTTTAATGAGCAGTTCTTC CSAGPLAGVFNEQFF
many TRBD2 TRBJ2-1 TRBV27 TGTGCCAGCAGTTTAGAGACTAGCAGTAATGAGCAGTTCTTC CASSLETSSNEQFF
many TRBD2 TRBJ2-3 TRBV6-1 TGTGCCAGCAGCGGGGGGGGCACATCGCGGCAATCTAGCACAGATACGCAGTATTTT CASSGGGTSRQSSTDTQYF
. . TRBJ2-7 TRBV20-1 TGCAGTGCAGAGAGTTACGAGCAGTACTTC CSAESYEQYF
. TRBD1 TRBJ2-2 TRBV15 TGTGCCACCAGCAGAGATGGGGGACCGGGACAGGGGGTCGCCGGGGAGCTGTTTTTT CATSRDGGPGQGVAGELFF
. . TRBJ2-5 TRBV9 TGTGCCAGCAGCGCCCAGGGGGAGACCCAGTACTTC CASSAQGETQYF
many . TRBJ1-3 TRBV12-3/TRBV12-4 TGTGCCAGCAGCCAAACAGGAAGCTCTGGAAACACCATATATTTT CASSQTGSSGNTIYF